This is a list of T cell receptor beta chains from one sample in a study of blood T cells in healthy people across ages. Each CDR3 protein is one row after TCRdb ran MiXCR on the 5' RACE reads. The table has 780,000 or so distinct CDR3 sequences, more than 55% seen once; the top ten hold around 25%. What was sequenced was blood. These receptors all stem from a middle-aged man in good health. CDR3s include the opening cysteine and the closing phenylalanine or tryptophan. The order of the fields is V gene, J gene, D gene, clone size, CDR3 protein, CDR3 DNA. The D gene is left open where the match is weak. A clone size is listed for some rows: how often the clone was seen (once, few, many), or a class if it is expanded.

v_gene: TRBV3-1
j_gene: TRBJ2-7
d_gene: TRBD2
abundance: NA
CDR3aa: CASSDIRPGGVNNEQYF
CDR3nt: TGTGCCAGCAGCGATATAAGGCCGGGGGGGGTTAACAATGAGCAGTACTTC

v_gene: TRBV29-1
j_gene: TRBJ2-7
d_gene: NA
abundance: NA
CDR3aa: CSAGTQRFDEQYF
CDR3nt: TGCAGCGCCGGCACCCAGAGATTCGACGAGCAGTACTTC

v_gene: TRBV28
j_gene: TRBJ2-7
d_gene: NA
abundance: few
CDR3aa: CASSPGTLSSYEQYF
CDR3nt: TGTGCCAGCAGCCCCGGGACTTTATCCTCCTACGAGCAGTACTTC

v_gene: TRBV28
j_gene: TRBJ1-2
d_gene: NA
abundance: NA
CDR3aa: CASSWVENYGYTF
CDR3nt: TGTGCCAGCAGTTGGGTCGAGAACTATGGCTACACCTTC

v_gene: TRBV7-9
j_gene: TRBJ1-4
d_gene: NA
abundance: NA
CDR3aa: CASSFGRGVEKLFF
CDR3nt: TGTGCCAGCAGCTTCGGCAGGGGAGTTGAAAAACTGTTTTTT

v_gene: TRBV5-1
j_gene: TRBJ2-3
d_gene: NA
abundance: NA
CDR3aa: CASSYDYTQYF
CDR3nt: TGCGCCAGCAGCTATGATTATACGCAGTATTTT

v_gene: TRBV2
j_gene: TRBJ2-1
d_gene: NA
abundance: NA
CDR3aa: CASEGRTDNEQFF
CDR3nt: TGTGCCAGCGAAGGTAGAACAGACAATGAGCAGTTCTTC

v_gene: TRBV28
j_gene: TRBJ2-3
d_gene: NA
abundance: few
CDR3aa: CASSLQYSTDTQYF
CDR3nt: TGTGCCAGCAGTTTACAGTACAGCACAGATACGCAGTATTTT

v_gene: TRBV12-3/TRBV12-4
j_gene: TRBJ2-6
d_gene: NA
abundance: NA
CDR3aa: CASSLRLLSGVNVLTF
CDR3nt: TGTGCCAGCTCCCTTAGACTGCTCTCTGGGGTCAACGTCCTGACTTTC

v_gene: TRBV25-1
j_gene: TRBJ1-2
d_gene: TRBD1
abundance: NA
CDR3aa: CASSEMSTGVSLGYTF
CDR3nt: TGTGCCAGCAGTGAAATGAGCACAGGGGTATCGTTAGGCTACACCTTC

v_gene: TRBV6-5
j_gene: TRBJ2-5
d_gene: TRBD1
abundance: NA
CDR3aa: CASSYLAGGDRETQYF
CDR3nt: TGTGCCAGCAGTTACCTTGCAGGGGGTGATCGAGAGACCCAGTACTTC

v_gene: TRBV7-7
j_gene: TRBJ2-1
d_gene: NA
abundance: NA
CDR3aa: CASSLVQAGEQFF
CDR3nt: TGTGCTAGCAGCTTAGTCCAGGCCGGTGAGCAGTTCTTC

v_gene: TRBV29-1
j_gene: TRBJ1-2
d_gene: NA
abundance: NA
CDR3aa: CSVWEGGYTF
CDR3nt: TGCAGCGTTTGGGAAGGAGGCTACACCTTC

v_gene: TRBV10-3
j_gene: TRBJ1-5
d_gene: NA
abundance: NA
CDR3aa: CAISDHTQPQHF
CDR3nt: TGTGCCATCAGTGATCACACTCAGCCCCAGCATTTT

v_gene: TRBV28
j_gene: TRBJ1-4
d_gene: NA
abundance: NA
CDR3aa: CASSPPQGMYEKLFF
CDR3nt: TGTGCCAGCAGTCCGCCACAGGGAATGTACGAAAAACTGTTTTTT

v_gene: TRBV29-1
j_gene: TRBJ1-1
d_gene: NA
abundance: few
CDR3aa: CSVEDIRNTEAFF
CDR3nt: TGCAGCGTTGAAGATATACGGAACACTGAAGCTTTCTTT

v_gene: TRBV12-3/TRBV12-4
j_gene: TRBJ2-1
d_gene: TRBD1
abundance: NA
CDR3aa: CASSPGQVTLSYNEQFF
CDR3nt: TGTGCCAGCAGTCCCGGACAGGTCACCTTATCCTACAATGAGCAGTTCTTC

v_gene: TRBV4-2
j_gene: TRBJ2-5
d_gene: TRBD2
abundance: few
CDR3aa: CASSFTGTSGKEQYF
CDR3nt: TGTGCCAGCAGCTTTACCGGGACTAGCGGGAAAGAGCAGTACTTC

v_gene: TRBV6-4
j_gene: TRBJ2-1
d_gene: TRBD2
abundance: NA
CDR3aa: CASSVEAGEGNEQFF
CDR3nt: TGTGCCAGCAGTGTGGAAGCGGGAGAGGGGAATGAGCAGTTCTTC

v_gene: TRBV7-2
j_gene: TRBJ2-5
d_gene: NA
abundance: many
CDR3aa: CASSPENQETQYF
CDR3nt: TGTGCCAGCAGCCCCGAAAACCAAGAGACCCAGTACTTC

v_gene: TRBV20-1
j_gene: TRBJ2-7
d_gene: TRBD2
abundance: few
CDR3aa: CSARDQAGGIDEQYF
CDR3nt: TGCAGTGCTAGAGATCAAGCGGGAGGTATCGACGAGCAGTACTTC

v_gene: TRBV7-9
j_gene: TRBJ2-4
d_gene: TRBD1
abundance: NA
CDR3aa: CASSVDTGGQYF
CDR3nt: TGTGCCAGCAGCGTCGACACAGGGGGGCAGTACTTC

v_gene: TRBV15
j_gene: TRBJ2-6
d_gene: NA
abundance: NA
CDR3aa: CATSRDREPGANVLTF
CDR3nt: TGTGCCACCAGCAGAGACAGGGAGCCTGGGGCCAACGTCCTGACTTTC

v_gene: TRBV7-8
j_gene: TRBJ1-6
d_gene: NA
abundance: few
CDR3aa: CASSLGALRYNSPLHF
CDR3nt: TGTGCCAGCAGCTTAGGAGCGTTGCGATATAATTCACCCCTCCACTTT

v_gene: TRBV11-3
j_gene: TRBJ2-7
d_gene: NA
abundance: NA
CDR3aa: CASSLHRGSYEQYF
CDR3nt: TGTGCCAGCAGCTTACATAGGGGCTCCTACGAGCAGTACTTC

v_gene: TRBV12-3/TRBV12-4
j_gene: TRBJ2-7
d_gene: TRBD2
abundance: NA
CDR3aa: CASSFASGYEQYF
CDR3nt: TGTGCCAGCAGTTTTGCTAGCGGCTACGAGCAGTACTTC

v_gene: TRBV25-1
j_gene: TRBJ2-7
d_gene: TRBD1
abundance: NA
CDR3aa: CASSDGQAIPYEQYF
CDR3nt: TGTGCCAGCAGTGACGGACAGGCAATTCCCTACGAGCAGTACTTC

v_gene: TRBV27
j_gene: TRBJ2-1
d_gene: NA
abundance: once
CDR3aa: CASSFDPRAEQFF
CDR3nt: TGTGCCAGCAGTTTCGACCCGCGGGCCGAGCAGTTCTTC

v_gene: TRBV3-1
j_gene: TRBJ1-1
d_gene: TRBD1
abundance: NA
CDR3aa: CASATGQGFSEAFF
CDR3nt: TGTGCCAGCGCTACAGGACAGGGGTTCTCTGAAGCTTTCTTT

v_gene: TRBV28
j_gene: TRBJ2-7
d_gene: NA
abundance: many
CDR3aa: CASSAGSTREQYF
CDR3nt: TGTGCCAGCAGTGCGGGATCTACCCGCGAGCAGTACTTC

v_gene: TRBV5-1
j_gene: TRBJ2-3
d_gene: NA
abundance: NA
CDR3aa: CASSVDRSTDTQYF
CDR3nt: TGCGCCAGCAGCGTGGACAGAAGCACAGATACGCAGTATTTT

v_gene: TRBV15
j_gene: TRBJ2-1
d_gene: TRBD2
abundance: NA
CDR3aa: CATSRGGAGGIYEQFF
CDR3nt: TGTGCCACCAGCAGAGGCGGAGCGGGGGGTATCTATGAGCAGTTCTTC

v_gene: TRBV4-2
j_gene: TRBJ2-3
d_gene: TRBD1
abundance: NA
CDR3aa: CASSQGDGTASTDTQYF
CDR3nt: TGTGCCAGCAGCCAAGGCGACGGGACAGCCAGCACAGATACGCAGTATTTT

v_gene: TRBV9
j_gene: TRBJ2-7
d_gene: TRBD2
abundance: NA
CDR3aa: CASSIFGTSSAEQYF
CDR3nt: TGTGCCAGCAGCATCTTTGGGACTAGTTCTGCCGAGCAGTACTTC

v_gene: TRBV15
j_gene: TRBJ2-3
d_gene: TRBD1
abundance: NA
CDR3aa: CATSGDRGSTDTQYF
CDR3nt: TGTGCCACCAGCGGGGACAGGGGGAGCACAGATACGCAGTATTTT

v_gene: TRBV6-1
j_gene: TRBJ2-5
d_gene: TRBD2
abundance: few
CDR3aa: CASSGPSGGGETQYF
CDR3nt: TGTGCCAGCAGTGGCCCTAGCGGGGGGGGAGAGACCCAGTACTTC

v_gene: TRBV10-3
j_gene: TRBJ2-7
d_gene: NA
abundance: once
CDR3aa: CVIRVAYEQYF
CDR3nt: TGTGTCATCAGGGTAGCCTACGAGCAGTACTTC

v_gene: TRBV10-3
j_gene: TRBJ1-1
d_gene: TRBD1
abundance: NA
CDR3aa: CAISPSQGVSNTEAFF
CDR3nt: TGTGCCATCAGCCCAAGCCAGGGGGTTTCTAACACTGAAGCTTTCTTT

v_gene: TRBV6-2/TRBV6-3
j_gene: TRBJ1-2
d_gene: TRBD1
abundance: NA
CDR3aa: CVSSVPGTGLYGYTF
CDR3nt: TGTGTCAGCAGCGTGCCCGGGACAGGGCTCTATGGCTACACCTTC

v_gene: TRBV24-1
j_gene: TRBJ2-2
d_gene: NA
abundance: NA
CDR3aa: CATSDLRITGELFF
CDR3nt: TGTGCCACCAGTGATTTGCGCATTACCGGGGAGCTGTTTTTT

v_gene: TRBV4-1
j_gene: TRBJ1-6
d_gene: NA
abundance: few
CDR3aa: CASSHPAATYNSPLHF
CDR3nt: TGCGCCAGCAGCCATCCGGCAGCAACATATAATTCACCCCTCCACTTT

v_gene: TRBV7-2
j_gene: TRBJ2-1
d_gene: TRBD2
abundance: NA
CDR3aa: CASTLGSGGYNEQFF
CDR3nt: TGTGCCAGCACTTTAGGTTCGGGGGGCTACAATGAGCAGTTCTTC

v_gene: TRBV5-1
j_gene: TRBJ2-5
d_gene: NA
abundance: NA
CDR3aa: CASKTRGDPQETQYF
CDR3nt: TGCGCCAGCAAGACCAGGGGGGACCCCCAAGAGACCCAGTACTTC

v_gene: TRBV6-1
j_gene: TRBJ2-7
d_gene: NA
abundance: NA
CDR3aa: CASSFGTKTYEQYF
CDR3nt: TGTGCCAGCAGTTTCGGGACGAAAACCTACGAGCAGTACTTC

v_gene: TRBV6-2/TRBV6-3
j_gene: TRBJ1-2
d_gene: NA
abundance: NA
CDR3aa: CASSYPRTEPNYGYTF
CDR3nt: TGTGCCAGCAGTTACCCCCGGACAGAGCCTAACTATGGCTACACCTTC

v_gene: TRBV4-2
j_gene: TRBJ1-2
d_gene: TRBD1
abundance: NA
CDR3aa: CASSPVTGQTNYGYTF
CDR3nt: TGTGCCAGCAGCCCAGTCACGGGACAGACAAACTATGGCTACACCTTC

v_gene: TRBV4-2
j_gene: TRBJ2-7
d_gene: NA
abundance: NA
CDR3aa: CASSQEGGTYEQYF
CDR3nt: TGTGCCAGCAGCCAAGAGGGGGGAACCTACGAGCAGTACTTC

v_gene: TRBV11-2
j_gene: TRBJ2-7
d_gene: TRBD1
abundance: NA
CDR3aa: CASSRGQESIYEQYF
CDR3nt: TGTGCCAGCAGCCGCGGACAGGAAAGTATCTACGAGCAGTACTTC

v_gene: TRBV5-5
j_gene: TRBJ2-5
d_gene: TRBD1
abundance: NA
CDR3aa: CASRRRQGAGDETQYF
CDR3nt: TGTGCCAGCAGACGAAGACAGGGGGCGGGTGATGAGACCCAGTACTTC

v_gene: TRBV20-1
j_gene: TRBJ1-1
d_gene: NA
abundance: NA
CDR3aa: CSATGVVNTEAFF
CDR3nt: TGCAGTGCTACCGGGGTGGTGAACACTGAAGCTTTCTTT

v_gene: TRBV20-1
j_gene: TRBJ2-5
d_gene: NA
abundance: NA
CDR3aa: CSAIQEVETQYF
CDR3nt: TGCAGTGCCATACAAGAGGTAGAGACCCAGTACTTC

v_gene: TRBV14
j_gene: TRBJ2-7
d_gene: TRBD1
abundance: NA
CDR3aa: CASSQGAGTGEPHLYNEQYF
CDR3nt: TGTGCCAGCAGCCAGGGCGCCGGGACAGGGGAACCACATTTATACAATGAGCAGTACTTC

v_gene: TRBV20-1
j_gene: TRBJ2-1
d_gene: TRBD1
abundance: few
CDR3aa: CSADGTGWYNEQFF
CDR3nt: TGCAGTGCTGACGGGACAGGATGGTACAATGAGCAGTTCTTC

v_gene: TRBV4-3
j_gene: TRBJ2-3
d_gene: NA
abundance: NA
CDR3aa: CASSQEGTIGFTDTQYF
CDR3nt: TGCGCCAGCAGCCAAGAGGGGACAATCGGGTTCACAGATACGCAGTATTTT

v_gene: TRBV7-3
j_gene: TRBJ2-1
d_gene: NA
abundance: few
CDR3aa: CASSLRRLEGEQFF
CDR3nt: TGTGCCAGCAGCTTACGCCGCTTAGAAGGTGAGCAGTTCTTC

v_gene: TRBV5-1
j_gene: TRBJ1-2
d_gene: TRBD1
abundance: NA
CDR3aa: CASSLSSGTGDIYGYTF
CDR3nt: TGCGCCAGCAGCTTGTCGTCCGGGACAGGGGATATATATGGCTACACCTTC

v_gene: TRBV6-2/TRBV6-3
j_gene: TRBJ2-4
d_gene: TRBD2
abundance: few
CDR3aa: CASRRTSGPLLAKNIQYF
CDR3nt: TGTGCCAGCAGACGGACTAGCGGACCCCTGTTAGCCAAAAACATTCAGTACTTC